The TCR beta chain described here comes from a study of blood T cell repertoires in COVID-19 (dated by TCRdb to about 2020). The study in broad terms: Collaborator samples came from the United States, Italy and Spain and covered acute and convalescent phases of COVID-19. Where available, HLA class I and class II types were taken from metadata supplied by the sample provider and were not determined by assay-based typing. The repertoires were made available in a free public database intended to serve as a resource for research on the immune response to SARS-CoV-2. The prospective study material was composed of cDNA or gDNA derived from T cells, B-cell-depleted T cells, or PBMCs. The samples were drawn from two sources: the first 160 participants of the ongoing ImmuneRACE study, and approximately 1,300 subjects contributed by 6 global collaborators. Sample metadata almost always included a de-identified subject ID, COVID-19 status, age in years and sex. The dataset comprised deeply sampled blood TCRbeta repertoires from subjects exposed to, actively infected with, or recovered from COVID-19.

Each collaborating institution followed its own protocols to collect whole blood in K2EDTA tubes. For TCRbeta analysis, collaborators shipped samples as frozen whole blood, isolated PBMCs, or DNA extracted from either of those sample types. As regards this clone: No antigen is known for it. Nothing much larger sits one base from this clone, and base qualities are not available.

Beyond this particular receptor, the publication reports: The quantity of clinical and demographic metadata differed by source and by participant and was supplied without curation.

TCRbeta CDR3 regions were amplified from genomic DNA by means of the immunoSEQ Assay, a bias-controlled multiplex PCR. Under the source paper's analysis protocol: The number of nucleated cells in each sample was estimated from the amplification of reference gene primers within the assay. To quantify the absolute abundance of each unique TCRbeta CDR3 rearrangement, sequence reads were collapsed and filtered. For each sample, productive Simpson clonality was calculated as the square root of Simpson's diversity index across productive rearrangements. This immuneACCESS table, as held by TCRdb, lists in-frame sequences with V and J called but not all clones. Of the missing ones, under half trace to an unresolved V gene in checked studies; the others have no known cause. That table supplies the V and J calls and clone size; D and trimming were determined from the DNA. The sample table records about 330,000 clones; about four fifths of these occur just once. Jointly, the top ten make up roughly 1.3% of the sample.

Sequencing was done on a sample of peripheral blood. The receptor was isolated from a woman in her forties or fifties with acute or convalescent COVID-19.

The DNA reads TGTGCCAGCAGCCGGGACCCGGGACAGAGGTCCTACGAGCAGTACTTC. Its translation reads: CASSRDPGQRSYEQYF. The sequence links TRBV7-9 to TRBJ2-7; 7 central nucleotides agree with TRBD1. The CDR3 measures 16 amino acids from cysteine to phenylalanine. The kept DNA is CDR3 alone, 48 bases in frame from the first base. Per the germline V gene (reference sequence), SEHNR is the CDR1 and FQNEAQ is the CDR2. After removal of 5 bases from V and 1 base from J, the junction retains 11 bases not matched to a gene.